Here is one TCR beta chain with its context. This sample is drawn from a study of blood T cell repertoires in COVID-19. Study at large: There were acute and convalescent COVID-19 samples, and they came from the United States, Italy and Spain. The cDNA or gDNA used as material had been derived from T cells, B-cell-depleted T cells, or PBMCs.

Original data processing: Quantification of nucleated cells was approximated via reference gene primer amplification. Method: immunoSEQ multiplex PCR; TCRdb's copy keeps in-frame clones and lacks some. V and J calls and clone size come straight from that table; D and trimming were deduced from the DNA. The top ten hold approximately 9.7% of the sample, which has about 150,000 clones, 75% to 85% seen once. CDR3 length: 15 amino acids. V lost 0 bases and J lost 8, with 11 bases in between. Germline V gene data show CDR1 as MNHEY and CDR2 as SVGAGI. The rearrangement uses TRBV6-5 and TRBJ1-6, with D unresolved. The specimen sequenced was peripheral blood. The clonotype originates from a woman in her fifties or sixties with acute or convalescent COVID-19. The CDR3 DNA reads TGTGCCAGCAGTTACTCGAGCCGTAACCATTCACCCCTCCACTTT. This codes for CASSYSSRNHSPLHF.